The T cell receptor beta chain under discussion was sequenced for a study of cytomegalovirus exposure and HLA in healthy donors. PCR used 60 Vbeta primers and 13 Jbeta primers. Generated by immunoSEQ multiplex PCR, the TCRdb table keeps only in-frame clones and is missing some. The sample lists roughly 160,000 clones, around 80% occurring once. The germline V gene has CDR1 SGHNT and CDR2 YYREEE (reference sequence). With 2 bases clipped from V and 8 bases from J, the junction kept 10 bases outside the gene matches. The CDR3 has 18 residues. Study-wide results and caveats: Previously analyzed data showed that most TCR beta V segments were productive at a frequency of about 90% or about 30%.

Concerning this clone itself: What it recognizes is unknown.

This receptor was taken from a man aged 35 to 55 in good health and CMV-seronegative. The chain employs TRBV5-4 and TRBJ2-1; TRBD2 matches 16 bases. Sequencing input: PBMCs. CDR3 DNA: TGTGCCAGCAGCTTAGGGACTAGCGGGAGGGCCGGTTGGGATGAGCAGTTCTTC. Translated, it gives CASSLGTSGRAGWDEQFF.